Following are 28 T cell receptor beta chains from one sample sequenced in a study of neurological immune-mediated disorders. TCRdb independently ran MiXCR on the 5' RACE reads; one entry per CDR3 protein. The sample yields about 59,000 distinct CDR3 sequences, under 4.5% seen once. Sequenced input: PBMCs. The receptors derive from a woman aged 25-40 years with multiple sclerosis.

In this sample, this clonotype turned up many times. The chain joins TRBV5-1 to TRBJ2-6; no clear D gene. Looked up from germline, CDR1 is SGHRS and CDR2 is YFSETQ. This CDR3 comprises 14 residues. V shed 4 bases and J shed 2 bases, with 7 bases lying between them. The CDR3 loop is CASSPTTGANVLTF. As DNA, the CDR3 is TGCGCCAGCAGCCCTACCACTGGGGCCAACGTCCTGACTTTC.

This clonotype was seen ten or more times. The chain employs TRBV5-1 and TRBJ1-2; D perhaps matches TRBD1 (5 bases). This CDR3 region has 14 residues. Trimming cost V 0 bases and J 3 bases, with 9 bases left between them. Germline V gene lookup returns CDR1 SGHRS and CDR2 YFSETQ. Here the CDR3 DNA reads TGCGCCAGCAGCTTGGGGGGGAACTACTATGGCTACACCTTC. Translated, it gives CASSLGGNYYGYTF.

The sample holds many counts of this clonotype. The chain combines TRBV3-1 with TRBJ1-6, with D hard to call. The germline V and J ends were trimmed by 0 bases and 0 bases, with 9 bases remaining between them. Looked up from germline, CDR1 is LGHDT and CDR2 is YNNKEL (reference sequence). The CDR3 totals 17 residues. This CDR3 is CASSQDFRSSYNSPLHF. The CDR3 DNA reads TGTGCCAGCAGCCAAGATTTCAGGAGCTCCTATAATTCACCCCTCCACTTT.

This clonotype was detected ten times or more. This chain uses TRBV9 with TRBJ2-4; D unresolved. The CDR3 contains 14 residues. Germline CDR1 is SGDLS and CDR2 is YYNGEE. V dropped 2 bases and J dropped 5 bases, with 11 bases sitting between them. The CDR3 loop is CASSVGSLQNIQYF. CDR3 in DNA: TGTGCCAGCAGCGTTGGAAGTCTGCAAAACATTCAGTACTTC.

This clonotype was seen more than once but under ten times. This sequence joins TRBV21-1 and TRBJ2-7; whether TRBD1, the table's D call, matches the DNA was not checked. TRBV21-1 is designated a pseudogene. The CDR3 runs to 12 residues. CDR3 sequence: CASSRSGHEQYF. The CDR3 DNA reads as TGTGCCAGCAGCAGATCGGGGCACGAGCAGTACTTC.

This clonotype was recorded at least ten times. The J gene is TRBJ2-5, the V gene TRBV7-9; 7 bases map to TRBD2. V was clipped by 11 bases and J by 0 bases; unmatched bases: 6. The CDR3 contains 13 residues. Looked up from germline, CDR1 is SEHNR and CDR2 is FQNEAQ (reference sequence). This CDR3 reads CAVPGLHQETQYF. The CDR3 nucleotides are TGTGCCGTTCCGGGACTACACCAAGAGACCCAGTACTTC.

This clonotype was detected a few times. One end of the junction fails to match germline, which may point to a read error. This chain connects TRBV7-9 to TRBJ1-6, with D unresolved. This CDR3 region has 16 residues. Germline assignment: CDR1 SEHNR and CDR2 FQNEAQ (reference sequence). The CDR3 loop reads CASSLATRGYNSPLHF. The DNA of the CDR3 is TGTGCCAGCAGCTTAGCGACCCGAGGGTATAATTCGCCCCTCCACTTT.

This clonotype was found many times. V is TRBV7-2 and J is TRBJ1-1; D perhaps matches TRBD1 (5 bases). The CDR3 runs 14 residues. CDR1 SGHTA and CDR2 FQGNSA come from the germline V gene. Trimming removed 3 bases from V and 2 bases from J, with 10 bases in between. CDR3 nucleotide sequence: TGTGCCAGCAGCTTCGGGACGCCCAACACTGAAGCTTTCTTT. This translates into CASSFGTPNTEAFF.

There are many counts of this clonotype. CDR3 protein: CASSQGQGAQPQHF. Here the CDR3 DNA reads TGTGCCAGCAGCCAGGGACAGGGGGCACAACCCCAGCATTTT. The V and J genes are TRBV28 and TRBJ1-5; 12 bases fit TRBD1. The CDR3 covers 14 residues. Germline CDR1 MDHEN, CDR2 SYDVKM. The trim removed 6 bases at V and 10 bases at J, leaving 7 bases unmatched.

Ten or more counts support this clonotype. The chain combines TRBV12-3 or TRBV12-4 with TRBJ1-5; 7 bases match TRBD1. V was clipped by 4 bases and J by 0 bases; unmatched bases: 6. CDR3 length: 16 residues. In DNA, the CDR3 is TGTGCCAGCAGTTACCTACAGGGGATTAGCAATCAGCCCCAGCATTTT. This sequence encodes CASSYLQGISNQPQHF.

In its sample, this clonotype was seen many times. This chain links TRBV7-6 with TRBJ2-7; D is unclear. CDR3 length equals 14 residues. Germline V gives CDR1 SGHVS, CDR2 FNYEAQ. The V gene lost 4 bases and the J gene lost 3 bases, with 13 bases spanning the gap. The CDR3 is CASSSTPSHYEQYF. The DNA for the CDR3 is TGTGCCAGCAGCTCCACTCCAAGCCACTACGAGCAGTACTTC.

This clonotype was observed many times. The chain is built from TRBV10-3 and TRBJ2-7; D ambiguous. Germline loops: CDR1 ENHRY, CDR2 SYGVKD. V lost 6 bases and J lost 4, with 7 bases in between. The CDR3 totals 11 residues. CDR3 amino acids: CAIRNLYEQYF. Written as DNA, the CDR3 is TGTGCCATCAGAAACCTGTACGAGCAGTACTTC.

There are many counts of this clonotype. The chain is built from TRBV29-1 and TRBJ1-2, with D possibly TRBD1 on 5 matching bases. From germline, CDR1 is SQVTM and CDR2 ANQGSEA. V lost 7 bases and J lost 6, with 18 bases in between. The CDR3 is 13 residues long. CDR3 residues: CSAALGVGDGYTF. CDR3 in DNA: TGCAGCGCTGCCCTAGGGGTTGGGGATGGCTACACCTTC.

This clonotype showed up many times. V usage is TRBV29-1 and J usage is TRBJ2-2; 7 bases align to TRBD1. Germline V gene sequence: CDR1 SQVTM, CDR2 ANQGSEA. The V and J ends lost 5 bases and 3 bases, in that order; junction bases with no gene match: 9. This CDR3 has 15 residues. The CDR3 region is CSVLYPQGDTGELFF. CDR3 nucleotide sequence: TGCAGCGTTCTCTATCCTCAGGGGGACACCGGGGAGCTGTTTTTT.

This clonotype was seen at least ten times. The chain employs TRBV10-3 and TRBJ2-1; 7 nucleotides agree with TRBD1. With V trimmed by 4 bases and J by 9 bases, 3 bases remained unmatched. The CDR3 has 12 residues. Per the germline V gene, CDR1 is ENHRY and CDR2 is SYGVKD. In nucleotides, the CDR3 is TGTGCCATCAGTGGAACAGGGGCTGAGCAGTTCTTC. Amino acids: CAISGTGAEQFF.

This clonotype was observed at least ten times. The V gene is TRBV12-3 or TRBV12-4, the J gene TRBJ1-1; possible D gene TRBD1, 6 bases. This CDR3 comprises 13 residues. The V end was cut by 7 bases, the J end by 6 bases, with 15 bases between. This CDR3 is CASTPRGGSEAFF. Here the CDR3 DNA reads TGTGCCAGCACCCCGAGGGGGGGTTCTGAAGCTTTCTTT.

V usage is TRBV7-6 and J usage is TRBJ1-3, with D unresolved. CDR3 length equals 15 residues. V gave up 5 bases and J gave up 4 bases, with 15 bases separating them. Germline V gene sequence: CDR1 SGHVS, CDR2 FNYEAQ. The CDR3 protein is CASSPFPDGGNTIYF. The CDR3 DNA reads as TGTGCCAGCAGCCCATTTCCGGACGGCGGAAACACCATATATTTT.

This clonotype showed up many times. V usage is TRBV11-1 and J usage is TRBJ2-3; D possibly corresponds to TRBD1 (6 bases). The V and J ends lost 1 base and 1 base respectively, with 9 bases between them. Germline V gene sequence: CDR1 SGHAT, CDR2 FQDESV (reference sequence). The CDR3 has 15 residues. The CDR3 region has the DNA TGTGCCAGCAGCTTAGTTCGGACAGGCACAGATACGCAGTATTTT. Residues: CASSLVRTGTDTQYF.

This clonotype was picked up many times. This chain connects TRBV21-1 to TRBJ2-5; TRBD2 is taken as the D call from the table, unchecked against the DNA. TRBV21-1 is flagged as a pseudogene. There are 13 residues in the CDR3. In DNA, the CDR3 is TGTGCCAGCGGGAGGACGGTCCAAGAGACCCAGTACTTC. This gives the protein CASGRTVQETQYF.

This clonotype was seen at least ten times. V usage is TRBV7-2 and J usage is TRBJ2-3; no definite D call. V gave up 10 bases and J gave up 6 bases, with 14 bases separating them. The CDR3 is 12 residues long. The germline V gene has CDR1 SGHTA and CDR2 FQGNSA. The CDR3, as DNA: TGTGCCACCCGAACGGGCCCCGATACGCAGTATTTT. Protein product: CATRTGPDTQYF.

By sample fraction, this clonotype is medium-sized. V is TRBV2 and J is TRBJ2-5, with D uncertain. Germline assignment: CDR1 SNHLY and CDR2 FYNNEI. Trimming shortened V by 6 bases and J by 5 bases, and 7 bases separated the two germline ends. The CDR3 is made up of 11 amino acids. CDR3 sequence reads: CASSSWETQYF. Here the CDR3 DNA reads TGTGCCAGCAGCTCGTGGGAGACCCAGTACTTC. Full variable domain (outside the CDR3, taken from reference TRBV2 and TRBJ2-5): EPEVTQTPSHQVTQMGQEVILRCVPISNHLYFYWYRQILGQKVEFLVSFYNNEISEKSEIFDDQFSVERPDGSNFTLKIRSTKLEDSAMYFCASSSWETQYFGPGTRLLVL.

This clonotype showed up many times. This chain links TRBV29-1 with TRBJ2-2, with 11 nucleotides matching TRBD1. Germline CDR1 and CDR2: SQVTM and ANQGSEA. V was pared by 7 bases and J by 5 bases, with 0 bases of the junction left unmatched. The CDR3 extends over 12 amino acids. In nucleotides, the CDR3 is TGCAGCGGGGACAGGGGGACCGGGGAGCTGTTTTTT. The encoded protein is CSGDRGTGELFF.

This clonotype was recorded many times. At one end, the junction sequence differs from germline, possibly due to a read error. The CDR3 spells CASSRQGSYDSPLNF. CDR3 DNA sequence: TGTGCCAGCAGTCGACAGGGTAGTTATGATTCACCCCTCAACTTT. The rearrangement uses TRBV5-6 and TRBJ1-6; TRBD1 matches at 7 bases. CDR1 is SGHDT, CDR2 YYEEEE, per germline. This CDR3 has 15 amino acids.

This clonotype was observed at least ten times. The V and J genes are TRBV4-1 and TRBJ2-1; 13 nucleotides line up with TRBD2. CDR3 length: 20 amino acids. CDR1 is MGHRA and CDR2 is YSYEKL in the germline V gene. V dropped 0 bases and J dropped 6; count of bases not matched to a gene: 14. The CDR3 sequence: CASSQERGGLAGSWRNEQFF. CDR3 bases: TGCGCCAGCAGCCAAGAACGAGGGGGACTAGCGGGGTCCTGGCGCAATGAGCAGTTCTTC.

The chain is built from TRBV5-1 and TRBJ2-3, with D perhaps matching TRBD1 (7 bases). V dropped 5 bases and J dropped 0 bases, with 13 bases sitting between them. This CDR3 has 15 residues. Per germline, CDR1 SGHRS and CDR2 YFSETQ. CDR3 loop: CASSVQGGSTDTQYF. As DNA, the CDR3 is TGCGCCAGCAGTGTGCAGGGGGGTAGCACAGATACGCAGTATTTT. Full variable domain (missing parts from reference TRBV5-1 and TRBJ2-3): KAGVTQTPRYLIKTRGQQVTLSCSPISGHRSVSWYQQTPGQGLQFLFEYFSETQRNKGNFPGRFSGRQFSNSRSEMNVSTLELGDSALYLCASSVQGGSTDTQYFGPGTRLTVL.

This clonotype was counted ten times or more. V is TRBV5-1 and J is TRBJ2-5, with D perhaps TRBD2 (6 bases). Germline CDR1 reads SGHRS; CDR2 reads YFSETQ. CDR3 length equals 14 residues. Trimming stripped 4 bases from V and 3 bases from J, with 13 bases between. The CDR3 region has the DNA TGCGCCAGCAGCAGGACTAACGGGGAAGAGACCCAGTACTTC. It translates to CASSRTNGEETQYF.

There are many counts of this clonotype. CDR3 protein: CASPPTSGRPTDTQYF. The CDR3 region has the DNA TGTGCCTCGCCCCCGACTAGCGGGAGGCCCACAGATACGCAGTATTTT. The chain employs TRBV28 and TRBJ2-3; 13 bases are a match to TRBD2. The V and J ends lost 11 bases and 2 bases, in that order; junction bases with no gene match: 10. CDR1 is MDHEN and CDR2 is SYDVKM in the germline V gene. This CDR3 spans 16 amino acids.

This clonotype was found many times. This chain connects TRBV24-1 to TRBJ2-5, with D unresolved. This CDR3 is built from 13 residues. The ends were cut back, 2 bases at V and 3 bases at J, with 6 bases in the middle. Germline assignment: CDR1 KGHDR and CDR2 SFDVKD. Here the CDR3 DNA reads TGTGCCACCAGTGATTCAAGAGAAGAGACCCAGTACTTC. It is translated as CATSDSREETQYF.